This T cell receptor beta chain originates from a study of blood T cell repertoires in COVID-19. Study overall: From the United States, Italy and Spain came samples of acute and convalescent COVID-19. T cells, B-cell-depleted T cells, or PBMCs supplied cDNA or gDNA.

How the authors handled the data: It was from reference gene primer amplification that nucleated cell counts were estimated. Profiling relied on immunoSEQ multiplex PCR, and the TCRdb table lists in-frame clones only, not all of them. Clonal size and the V and J genes are those of that table, whereas D and trimming came from the DNA. The table records around 250,000 clones, around 86% of them present only once. The CDR3 is 15 amino acids. Germline values: CDR1 SGHAT, CDR2 FQNNGV. Between the trimmed V and J ends, which lost 1 base and 5 bases, there was a span of 14 bases. The TCR comes from a woman aged 40 to 49 who had recovered from COVID-19. Specimen: peripheral blood. The chain is built from TRBV11-2 and TRBJ2-5; tentatively, D is TRBD1 (8 bases). The CDR3 DNA sequence: TGTGCCAGCAGCTTAGGCGGACAGGGAGGGGAGACCCAGTACTTC. Translating it yields CASSLGGQGGETQYF.